This TCR beta chain was profiled in a study of blood T cell repertoires in COVID-19. Study in general: T cells, B-cell-depleted T cells, or PBMCs supplied cDNA or gDNA.

Germline CDR1 reads SGDLS; CDR2 reads YYNGEE. V lost 4 bases, J lost 4 bases, and 10 bases lay in between. CDR3 length: 13 residues. Individuals drawn from 24 US areas were roughly 18 to 95 years old. Assignments of participants to cohorts depended upon their own reported clinical history. TCRdb's copy holds only in-frame clones and misses some; the assay was immunoSEQ multiplex PCR. The sample comprises about 300,000 clones, 90% of which are singletons, and more than 0.95% rests with the top ten. The sequence came from a woman under 40 who had recovered from COVID-19. The V call is TRBV9, the J call TRBJ2-3; no clear D. Sequenced sample: PBMCs or T cells enriched from blood (not recorded which). The CDR3 DNA sequence: TGTGCCAGCAGCTATTCTATCTCAGATACGCAGTATTTT. Protein: CASSYSISDTQYF.